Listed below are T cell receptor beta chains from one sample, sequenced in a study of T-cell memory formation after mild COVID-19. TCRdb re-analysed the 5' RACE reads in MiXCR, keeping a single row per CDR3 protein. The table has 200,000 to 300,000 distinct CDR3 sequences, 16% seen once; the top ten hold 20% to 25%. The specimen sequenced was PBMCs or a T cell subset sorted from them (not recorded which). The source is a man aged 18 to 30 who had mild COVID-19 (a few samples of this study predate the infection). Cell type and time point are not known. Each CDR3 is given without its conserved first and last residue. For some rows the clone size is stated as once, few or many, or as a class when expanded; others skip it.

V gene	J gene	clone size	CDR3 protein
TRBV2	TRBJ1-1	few	ARQQGAEAF
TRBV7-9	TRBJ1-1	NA	ASSLARSTLNTEAF
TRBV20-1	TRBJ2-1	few	SAYEQF
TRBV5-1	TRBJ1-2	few	ASSLGTGTNYGYT
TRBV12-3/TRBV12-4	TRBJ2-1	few	ASSPRGSGLSYNEQF
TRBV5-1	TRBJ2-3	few	ASSLGQGANTQY
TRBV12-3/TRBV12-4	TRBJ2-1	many	ASRRAGAPGEQF
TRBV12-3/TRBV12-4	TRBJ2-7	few	ASTPGRYEQY
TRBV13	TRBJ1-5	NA	ASSLRGQHQPQH
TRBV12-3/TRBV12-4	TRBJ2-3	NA	ASSSPDTYTQY
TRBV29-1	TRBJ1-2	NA	SVEVYDQYGYT
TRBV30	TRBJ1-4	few	AWSALGQGMEKLF
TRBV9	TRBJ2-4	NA	ASSAGTSGGLAKNIQY
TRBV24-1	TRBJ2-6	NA	AIDRSSGANVLT
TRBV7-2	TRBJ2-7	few	ASSLLARGYEQY
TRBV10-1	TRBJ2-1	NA	ASGSDGYNEQF
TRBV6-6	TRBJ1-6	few	AGRQANSPLH
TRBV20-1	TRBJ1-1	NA	SARPDSPHLPEAF
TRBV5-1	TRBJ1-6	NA	ASSPAENSPLH
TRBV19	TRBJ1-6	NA	ASSISKGGSPLH
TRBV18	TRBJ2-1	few	ASEGSYNEQF
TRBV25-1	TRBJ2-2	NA	ASTSPLGSGTGELF
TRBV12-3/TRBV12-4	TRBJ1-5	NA	ASRTGQPGNQPQH
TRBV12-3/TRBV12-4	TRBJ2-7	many	ASSLSGLEQY
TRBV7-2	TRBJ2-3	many	ASSPSRGTDTQY
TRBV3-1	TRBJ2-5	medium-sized	ASSQDPRVREETQY
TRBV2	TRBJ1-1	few	ASKRTGRETEAF
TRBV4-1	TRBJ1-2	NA	ASSQDLLKPYGYT
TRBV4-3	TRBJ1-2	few	ASSLLSGEGYT
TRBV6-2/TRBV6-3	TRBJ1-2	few	ASQVGRINYGYT
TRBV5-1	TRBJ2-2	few	ASSIRVANTGELF
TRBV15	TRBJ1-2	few	ATSTRSGSGRDGYT